This passage covers 18 T cell receptor beta chains from one sample sequenced in a study of CD8+ T cells in alopecia areata. Treatment meaning: oral pan-JAK inhibitor, 5-10 mg twice daily. Sequencing relied on a cDNA template that was reverse transcribed from extracted RNA. Only in-frame clones appear in the TCRdb table, and some are missing; sequencing was by immunoSEQ multiplex PCR. The sample holds some 150,000 clones; 80% to 90% are singletons and the top ten take roughly 25%. The specimen was CD8+ T cells sorted from blood, collected at week 4, from a patient treated with tofacitinib. The receptors here all came from a human donor with alopecia areata.

The chain joins TRBV29-1 to TRBJ1-1; no reliable D call. The CDR3 covers 14 residues. Germline V gene sequence: CDR1 SQVTM, CDR2 ANQGSEA. The V gene lost 4 bases and the J gene lost 1 base, with 13 bases spanning the gap. CDR3 region: CSVGQENRNTEAFF. The CDR3 region has the DNA TGCAGCGTTGGGCAGGAAAACCGGAACACTGAAGCTTTCTTT.

The chain links TRBV6-5 to TRBJ1-5; 8 nucleotides line up with TRBD1. This CDR3 spans 15 amino acids. The ends lost 6 bases at V and 4 bases at J; junction bases unmatched: 8. Germline V lookup: CDR1 MNHEY, CDR2 SVGAGI. The CDR3 sequence: CASSPTGGGNQPQHF. CDR3 in DNA: TGTGCCAGCAGCCCAACAGGGGGAGGTAATCAGCCCCAGCATTTT.

In regard to this clone: Other DNA sequences in the same sample also yield this CDR3. The chain combines TRBV9 with TRBJ1-5; unclear D gene. V was pared by 0 bases and J by 6 bases, with 7 bases between. Germline CDR1 is SGDLS and CDR2 is YYNGEE. CDR3 size: 13 residues. The CDR3 DNA sequence: TGTGCCAGCAGCGTAGGGGATGGTCAGCCCCAGCATTTT. Residues: CASSVGDGQPQHF.

The rearrangement joins TRBV2 to TRBJ2-1; D might be TRBD2 (5 bases). With 3 bases removed from V and 3 bases from J, the gap between germline ends came to 9 bases. The CDR3 runs to 14 residues. Germline CDR1 SNHLY, CDR2 FYNNEI. The CDR3, as DNA: TGTGCCAGCAGTGACCTCAGCGGCTACAATGAGCAGTTCTTC. Amino acids: CASSDLSGYNEQFF.

The chain recombines TRBV4-1 with TRBJ1-1; 10 bases are shared with TRBD1. CDR3 size: 16 residues. After removal of 4 bases from V and 4 bases from J, the junction contained 9 bases not matched to a gene. CDR1 is MGHRA and CDR2 is YSYEKL in the germline V gene. CDR3 amino acids: CASSPLPGQGTTEAFF. The DNA for the CDR3 is TGCGCCAGCAGCCCCTTGCCGGGACAGGGGACCACTGAAGCTTTCTTT.

The chain recombines TRBV29-1 with TRBJ2-2; D may be TRBD2 (7 bases). The CDR3 loop spans 12 amino acids. With 7 bases removed from V and 5 bases from J, the gap between germline ends came to 11 bases. Germline V gene sequence: CDR1 SQVTM, CDR2 ANQGSEA. CDR3 nucleotide sequence: TGCAGCGCCGAGGGGGGGACCGGGGAGCTGTTTTTT. This encodes CSAEGGTGELFF.

The chain uses TRBV5-5 and TRBJ2-7; D gene uncertain. The CDR3 consists of 12 residues. Germline CDR1 and CDR2: SGHKS and YYEKEE (reference sequence). V was trimmed by 2 bases and J by 3 bases, leaving 6 bases between them. The CDR3 spells CASSLLNYEQYF. CDR3 in DNA: TGTGCCAGCAGCTTATTAAACTACGAGCAGTACTTC.

The genes are TRBV27 and TRBJ1-6; 7 nucleotides line up with TRBD1. There are 15 residues in the CDR3. V dropped 5 bases and J dropped 9; count of bases not matched to a gene: 10. Germline V gene sequence: CDR1 MNHEY, CDR2 SMNVEV (reference sequence). The CDR3 coding sequence is TGTGCCAGCAGTCTCCTAAGGGGGCAGGGTTCACCCCTCCACTTT. Amino acids: CASSLLRGQGSPLHF.

The genes are TRBV10-3 and TRBJ2-3; 11 positions agree with TRBD2. Germline CDR1 and CDR2: ENHRY and SYGVKD. V gave up 0 bases and J gave up 2 bases; unmatched junction bases: 16. The CDR3 length is 21 residues. CDR3 residues: CAISESVTLGTSGIHTDTQYF. The CDR3 nucleotides read TGTGCCATCAGTGAGTCGGTCACCCTTGGGACTAGCGGAATACACACAGATACGCAGTATTTT.

This clone was seen only a few times. The rearrangement uses TRBV4-1 and TRBJ2-2; no firm D call. The germline CDR1 and CDR2 sequences are MGHRA and YSYEKL. Deletions cut 6 bases from V and 1 base from J, with 9 bases between. The CDR3 spans 14 residues. The DNA of the CDR3 is TGCGCCAGCAGTTTGAGCGTGAACACCGGGGAGCTGTTTTTT. Amino acid sequence: CASSLSVNTGELFF.

The chain carries TRBV9 and TRBJ2-3, with TRBD2 identical over 12 bases. This CDR3 has 16 amino acids. Germline-derived CDR1 and CDR2 are SGDLS and YYNGEE. Unmatched junction bases numbered 3, after V lost 3 bases and J lost 1 base. CDR3 in amino acids: CASSARLAGGTDTQYF. The CDR3 DNA reads as TGTGCCAGCAGCGCCCGACTAGCGGGGGGCACAGATACGCAGTATTTT.

This clone was counted a single time. In nucleotides, the CDR3 is TGTGCCAGCAGTCGCTTATGGGATACGCAGTATTTT. It specifies CASSRLWDTQYF. V usage is TRBV11-2 and J usage is TRBJ2-3; D gene unclear. The germline V gene encodes CDR1 SGHAT and CDR2 FQNNGV. This CDR3 spans 12 amino acids. The V gene lost 6 bases and the J gene lost 6 bases, with 10 bases spanning the gap.

This clone was seen just once. The rearrangement joins TRBV7-8 to TRBJ2-3, with D perhaps TRBD1 or TRBD2 (6 bases each). This CDR3 contains 15 residues. The V end was cut by 2 bases, the J end by 4 bases, with 13 bases between. Per germline, CDR1 SGHVS and CDR2 FQNEAQ. The CDR3 DNA reads TGTGCCAGCAGCTTATATGGGGGGCTCGCAGATACGCAGTATTTT. Translation gives CASSLYGGLADTQYF.

This clone was detected a few times. The chain uses TRBV29-1 and TRBJ2-1; TRBD1 aligns across 7 bases. The junction had 12 bases not matched to a gene; V was cut back by 1 base and J by 12 bases. Germline assignment: CDR1 SQVTM and CDR2 ANQGSEA. The CDR3 is 14 residues long. This CDR3 is CSVEGQRDSKSQFF. The CDR3 coding sequence is TGCAGCGTTGAAGGCCAACGGGACAGTAAGTCGCAGTTCTTC.

The chain links TRBV5-1 to TRBJ2-7, with 10 bases lining up with TRBD1. The CDR3 sequence is 12 residues long. The germline V gene has CDR1 SGHRS and CDR2 YFSETQ. With V trimmed by 5 bases and J by 5 bases, 1 base remained unmatched. This chain's CDR3 is CASRGTGDEQYF. CDR3 nucleotides: TGCGCCAGCAGGGGGACAGGGGACGAGCAGTACTTC.

The rearrangement joins TRBV4-1 to TRBJ2-1; the D gene is possibly TRBD1 (6 bases). This CDR3 spans 14 amino acids. V lost 4 bases to trimming and J lost 10 bases, with 17 bases between them. CDR1 and CDR2 from the germline V gene are MGHRA and YSYEKL. The CDR3 is CASSPSPLGTEQFF. CDR3 nucleotide sequence: TGCGCCAGCAGCCCCTCACCCCTCGGGACAGAGCAGTTCTTC.

The chain employs TRBV7-9 and TRBJ2-7; TRBD1 aligns across 10 bases. Trimming at V came to 5 bases and at J to 5 bases, leaving 12 bases not matched to a gene. This CDR3 spans 16 amino acids. In germline, CDR1 is SEHNR, CDR2 FQNEAQ (reference sequence). The CDR3 here is CASSERGGTGVHEQYF. The CDR3 nucleotides are TGTGCCAGCAGCGAACGGGGTGGGACAGGGGTCCACGAGCAGTACTTC.

V usage is TRBV15 and J usage is TRBJ2-7; 11 bases map to TRBD2. Germline CDR1 and CDR2: LNHNV and YYDKDF (reference sequence). V shed 3 bases and J 2 bases; nucleotides not matched to a gene: 3. The CDR3 extends over 15 amino acids. CDR3 protein: CATSSSGGAPYEQYF. The CDR3 nucleotides read TGTGCCACCAGCAGTAGCGGGGGGGCCCCCTACGAGCAGTACTTC.